The rows below give T cell receptor beta chains drawn from one sample of a study of T cell responses to AZD1222 COVID-19 vaccine. Repertoires were generated with immunoSEQ multiplex PCR, while TCRdb's copy carries only in-frame clones and drops some. Among approximately 80,000 clones listed, 75% to 95% were seen once. Sequencing used peripheral blood, obtained 28 days after the second AZD1222 dose. These receptors all stem from an adult who received the AZD1222 COVID-19 vaccine. The CDR3 runs from the conserved cysteine through the conserved F or W. Each record gives: V gene, J gene, D gene, CDR3 protein. A D gene is named only where the DNA matches it firmly.

>TRBV7-9|TRBJ1-3|.
CASSLAEGRSGAEGNTIYF
>TRBV3-1/TRBV3-2|TRBJ1-2|.
CASSPLGAGGGYTF
>TRBV28|TRBJ1-3|TRBD1
CASSPSTGYSGNTIYF
>TRBV7-9|TRBJ2-7|.
CASSFNYEQYF
>TRBV28|TRBJ2-2|TRBD2
CASRPSSGAPRTGELFF
>TRBV5-6|TRBJ2-1|TRBD2
CASSLPQGAGGSYNEQFF
>TRBV4-1|TRBJ2-5|.
CASSQVGGQETQYF
>TRBV3-1/TRBV3-2|TRBJ2-7|.
CASSPSGDAYEQYF
>TRBV27|TRBJ1-1|TRBD1
CASSKPGQGAETEAFF
>TRBV28|TRBJ2-3|.
CASRGTPGAHGTDTQYF
>TRBV3-1/TRBV3-2|TRBJ2-5|.
CASSQQGRETQYF
>TRBV7-9|TRBJ2-5|TRBD2
CASSYSGRGETQYF
>TRBV19|TRBJ2-1|.
CASSIRPGDAYNEQFF
>TRBV7-3|TRBJ2-1|.
CASSLVASPDEQFF
>TRBV7-2|TRBJ2-7|TRBD2
CASSNRLASSYEQYF
>TRBV6-5|TRBJ1-6|.
CASSYQQAANNSPLHF
>TRBV28|TRBJ1-3|.
CASSFWQGSSGNTIYF
>TRBV2|TRBJ2-7|TRBD2
CASSGGLAGHEQYF
>TRBV29-1|TRBJ1-2|.
CSVEATAGGQGYGYTF
>TRBV5-1|TRBJ2-7|TRBD1
CASSPTGQSSEQYF
>TRBV6-4|TRBJ2-1|.
CASSEGGTVGWDEQFF
>TRBV6-5|TRBJ2-7|.
CATRGAGEQYF
>TRBV15|TRBJ2-7|.
CATSRGEFNYEQYF
>TRBV19|TRBJ2-1|TRBD1
CASSHDRGYNEQFF
>TRBV3-1/TRBV3-2|TRBJ1-1|.
CASSQGGRGEAFF
>TRBV7-2|TRBJ2-7|.
CASSLGLPEQYF
>TRBV7-7|TRBJ2-2|.
CASSPLRKGGELFF